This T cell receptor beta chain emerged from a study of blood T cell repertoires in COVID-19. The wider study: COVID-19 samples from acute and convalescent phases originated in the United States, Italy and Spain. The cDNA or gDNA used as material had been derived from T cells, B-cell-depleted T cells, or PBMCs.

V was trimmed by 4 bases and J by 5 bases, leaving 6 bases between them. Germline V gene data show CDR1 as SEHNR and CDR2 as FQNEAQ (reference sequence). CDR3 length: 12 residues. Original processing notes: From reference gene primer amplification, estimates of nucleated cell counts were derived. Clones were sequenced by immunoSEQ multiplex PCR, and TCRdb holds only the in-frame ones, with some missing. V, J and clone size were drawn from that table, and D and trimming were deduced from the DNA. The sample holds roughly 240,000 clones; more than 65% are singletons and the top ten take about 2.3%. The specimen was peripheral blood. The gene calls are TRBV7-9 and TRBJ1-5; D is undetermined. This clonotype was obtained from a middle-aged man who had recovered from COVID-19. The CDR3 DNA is TGTGCCAGCAGCTCCGGTGATCAGCCCCAGCATTTT. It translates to CASSSGDQPQHF.